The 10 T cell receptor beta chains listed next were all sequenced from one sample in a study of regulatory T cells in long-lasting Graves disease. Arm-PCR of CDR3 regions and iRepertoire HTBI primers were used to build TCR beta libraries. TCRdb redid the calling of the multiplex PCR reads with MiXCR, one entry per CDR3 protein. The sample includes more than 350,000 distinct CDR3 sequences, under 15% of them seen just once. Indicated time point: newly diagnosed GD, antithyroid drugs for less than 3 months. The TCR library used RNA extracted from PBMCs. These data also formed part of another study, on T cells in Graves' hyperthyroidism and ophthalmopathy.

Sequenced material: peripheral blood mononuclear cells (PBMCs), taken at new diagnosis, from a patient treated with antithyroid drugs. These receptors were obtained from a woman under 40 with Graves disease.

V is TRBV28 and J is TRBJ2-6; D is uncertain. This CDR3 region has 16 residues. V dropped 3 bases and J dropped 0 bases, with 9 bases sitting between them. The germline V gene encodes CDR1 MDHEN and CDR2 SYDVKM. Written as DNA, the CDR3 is TGTGCCAGCAGTTTTGAGTCGGTCTCTGGGGCCAACGTCCTGACTTTC. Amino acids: CASSFESVSGANVLTF.

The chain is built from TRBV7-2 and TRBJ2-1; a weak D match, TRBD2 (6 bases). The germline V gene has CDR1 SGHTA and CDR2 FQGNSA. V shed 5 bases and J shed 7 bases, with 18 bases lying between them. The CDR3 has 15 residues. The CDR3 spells CASSTTTLRGNEQFF. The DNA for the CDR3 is TGTGCCAGCAGCACCACTACCCTCCGGGGGAATGAGCAGTTCTTC.

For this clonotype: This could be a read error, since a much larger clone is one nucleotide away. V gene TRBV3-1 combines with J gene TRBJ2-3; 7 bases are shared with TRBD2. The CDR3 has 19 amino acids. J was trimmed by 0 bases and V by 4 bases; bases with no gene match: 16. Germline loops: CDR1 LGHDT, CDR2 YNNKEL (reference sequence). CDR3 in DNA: TGTGCCAGCAGCCCGCCCTGGGTCCCTAGCGGCAAAAGCACAGATACGCAGTATTTT. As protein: CASSPPWVPSGKSTDTQYF.

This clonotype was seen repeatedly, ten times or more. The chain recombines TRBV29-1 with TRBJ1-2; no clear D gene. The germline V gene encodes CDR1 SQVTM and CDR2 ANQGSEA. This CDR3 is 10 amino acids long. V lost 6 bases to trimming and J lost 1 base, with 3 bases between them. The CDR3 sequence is CSVLNYGYTF. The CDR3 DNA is TGCAGCGTCCTTAACTATGGCTACACCTTC. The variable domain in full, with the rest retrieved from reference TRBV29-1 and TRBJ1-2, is SAVISQKPSRDICQRGTSLTIQCQVDSQVTMMFWYRQQPGQSLTLIATANQGSEATYESGFVIDKFPISRPNLTFSTLTVSNMSPEDSSIYLCSVLNYGYTFGSGTRLTVV.

The CDR3 here is CASSESGGASAQETQYF. CDR3 sequence (DNA): TGTGCCAGCAGTGAATCGGGGGGGGCTAGCGCGCAAGAGACCCAGTACTTC. This chain uses TRBV2 with TRBJ2-5; TRBD2 aligns across 8 bases. From germline, CDR1 is SNHLY and CDR2 FYNNEI. The CDR3 runs to 17 residues. Germline trimming cut 2 bases from V and 2 bases from J; bases unmatched to any gene: 10. The full variable domain, rest sourced from reference TRBV2 and TRBJ2-5, is EPEVTQTPSHQVTQMGQEVILRCVPISNHLYFYWYRQILGQKVEFLVSFYNNEISEKSEIFDDQFSVERPDGSNFTLKIRSTKLEDSAMYFCASSESGGASAQETQYFGPGTRLLVL.

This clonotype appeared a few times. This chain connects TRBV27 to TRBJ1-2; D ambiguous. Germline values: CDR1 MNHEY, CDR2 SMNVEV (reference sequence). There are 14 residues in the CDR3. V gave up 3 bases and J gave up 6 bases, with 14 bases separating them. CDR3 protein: CASSFGVTKDGYTF. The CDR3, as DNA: TGTGCCAGCAGTTTCGGGGTGACAAAGGATGGCTACACCTTC.

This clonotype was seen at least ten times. CDR3 residues: CASSRDRSQGSNQPQHF. CDR3 DNA sequence: TGTGCCAGCAGTAGGGACAGATCCCAAGGGAGCAATCAGCCCCAGCATTTT. The chain employs TRBV6-1 and TRBJ1-5, with 7 bases identical to TRBD1. CDR1 and CDR2 from the germline V gene are MNHNS and SASEGT. After removal of 5 bases from V and 1 base from J, the junction contained 11 bases not matched to a gene. The CDR3 is made up of 17 amino acids.

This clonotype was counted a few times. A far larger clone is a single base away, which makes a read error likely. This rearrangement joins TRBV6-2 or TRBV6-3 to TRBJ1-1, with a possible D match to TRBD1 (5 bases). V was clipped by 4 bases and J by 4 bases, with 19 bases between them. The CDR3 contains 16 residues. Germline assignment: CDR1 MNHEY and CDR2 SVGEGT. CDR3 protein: CASSLDPSPGATEAFF. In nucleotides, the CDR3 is TGTGCCAGCAGTTTAGATCCCTCCCCCGGGGCCACTGAAGCTTTCTTT.

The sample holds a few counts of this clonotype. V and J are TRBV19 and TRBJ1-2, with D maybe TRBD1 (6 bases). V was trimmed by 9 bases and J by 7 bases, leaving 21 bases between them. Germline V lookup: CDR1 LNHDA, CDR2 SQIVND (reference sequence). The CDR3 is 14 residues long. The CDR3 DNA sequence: TGTGCCAGCACGAAGGGGGACGGCCCGGGTGGCTACACCTTC. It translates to CASTKGDGPGGYTF. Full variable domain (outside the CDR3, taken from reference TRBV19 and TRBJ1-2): DGGITQSPKYLFRKEGQNVTLSCEQNLNHDAMYWYRQDPGQGLRLIYYSQIVNDFQKGDIAEGYSVSREKKESFPLTVTSAQKNPTAFYLCASTKGDGPGGYTFGSGTRLTVV.

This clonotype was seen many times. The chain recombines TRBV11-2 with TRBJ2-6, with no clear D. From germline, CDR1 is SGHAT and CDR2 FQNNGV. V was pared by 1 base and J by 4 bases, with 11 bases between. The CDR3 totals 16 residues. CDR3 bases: TGTGCCAGCAGCTTAGTCTCGGAGTTCGGGGCCAACGTCCTGACTTTC. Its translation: CASSLVSEFGANVLTF. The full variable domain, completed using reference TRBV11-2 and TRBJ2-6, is EAGVAQSPRYKIIEKRQSVAFWCNPISGHATLYWYQQILGQGPKLLIQFQNNGVVDDSQLPKDRFSAERLKGVDSTLKIQPAKLEDSAVYLCASSLVSEFGANVLTFGAGSRLTVL.